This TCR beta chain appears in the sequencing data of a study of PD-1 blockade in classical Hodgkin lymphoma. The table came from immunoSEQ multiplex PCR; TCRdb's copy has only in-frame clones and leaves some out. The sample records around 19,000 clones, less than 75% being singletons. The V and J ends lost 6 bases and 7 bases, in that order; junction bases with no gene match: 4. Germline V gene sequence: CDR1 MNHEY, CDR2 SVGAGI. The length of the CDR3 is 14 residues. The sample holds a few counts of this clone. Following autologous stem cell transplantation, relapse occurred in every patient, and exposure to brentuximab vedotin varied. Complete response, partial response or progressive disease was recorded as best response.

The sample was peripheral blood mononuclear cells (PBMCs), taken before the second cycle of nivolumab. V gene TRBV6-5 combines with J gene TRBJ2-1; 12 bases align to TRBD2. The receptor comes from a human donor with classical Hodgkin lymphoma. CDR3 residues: CASRRTSGTNEQFF. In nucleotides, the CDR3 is TGTGCCAGCAGGCGGACTAGCGGGACGAATGAGCAGTTCTTC.